This T cell receptor beta chain appears in the sequencing data of a study of T cell responses to AZD1222 COVID-19 vaccine. The CDR3 sequence is 15 residues long. Trimming took off 3 bases at V and 1 base at J, with 12 bases between the two ends. Looked up from germline, CDR1 is KGHSH and CDR2 is LQKENI. Profiled with immunoSEQ multiplex PCR; TCRdb holds only in-frame clones, not every one. This repertoire shows 110,000 to 150,000 clones, more than 85% found once; its top ten account for around 12%. The rearrangement joins TRBV18 to TRBJ2-5; the D is unclear. The origin of this receptor is an adult who had recovered from COVID-19. Sequences were derived from peripheral blood, sampled after recovery from COVID-19. DNA of the CDR3: TGTGCCAGCTCACCGACGGGCCCCTTCCAAGAGACCCAGTACTTC. This codes for CASSPTGPFQETQYF.